This passage covers 16 T cell receptor beta chains from one sample sequenced in a study of blood T cell repertoires in COVID-19. Repertoires were generated with immunoSEQ multiplex PCR, while TCRdb's copy carries only in-frame clones and drops some. The sample yields about 100,000 clones, about 90% seen once. The sequencing input was peripheral blood. The receptors originated from a young man in a cohort sampled during active COVID-19.

This clone was seen a handful of times. The chain employs TRBV18 and TRBJ1-6; tentatively, D is TRBD1 (5 bases). Germline V gene sequence: CDR1 KGHSH, CDR2 LQKENI. Trimming left V 3 bases short and J 4 bases short, with 7 bases between. The CDR3 totals 14 residues. CDR3 bases: TGTGCCAGCTCACCTCAGGGTTATAATTCACCCCTCCACTTT. This sequence encodes CASSPQGYNSPLHF.

This chain joins TRBV30 and TRBJ1-2, with D maybe TRBD1 (6 bases). The CDR3 length is 12 residues. The germline gives CDR1 GTSNPN, CDR2 SVGIG (reference sequence). The ends were cut back, 8 bases at V and 3 bases at J, with 13 bases in the middle. The CDR3 DNA is TGTGCCGGGGGGAACAGGGACTATGGCTACACCTTC. Amino acids: CAGGNRDYGYTF.

This chain connects TRBV7-6 to TRBJ2-7; 9 nucleotides agree with TRBD2. The V gene's germline CDR1 is SGHVS and CDR2 FNYEAQ. The ends lost 3 bases at V and 5 bases at J; junction bases unmatched: 5. The CDR3 totals 14 residues. For the CDR3, the DNA is TGTGCCAGCAGCTTCTTTGGCGGGGGGGACGAGCAGTACTTC. Its translation: CASSFFGGGDEQYF.

By share, this clone counts as medium-sized. The V and J genes are TRBV4-3 and TRBJ2-7, with TRBD2 matching 8 bases. The CDR3 covers 14 residues. Germline values: CDR1 LGHNA, CDR2 YSLEER. Trimming removed 4 bases from V and 3 bases from J; junction bases left unmatched: 5. As DNA, the CDR3 is TGCGCCAGCAGCCCCCACGGGGGGGGCTACGAGCAGTACTTC. It is translated as CASSPHGGGYEQYF.

This chain uses TRBV6-4 with TRBJ1-4; D is possibly TRBD1 (5 bases). The V end was cut by 9 bases, the J end by 0 bases, with 14 bases between. The CDR3 loop spans 15 amino acids. Germline CDR1 reads MRHNA; CDR2 reads SNTAGT. The CDR3 nucleotides read TGTGCCAGTGAACAGGTTAGTGCAACTAATGAAAAACTGTTTTTT. Its translation: CASEQVSATNEKLFF.

The chain combines TRBV13 with TRBJ1-4; no definite D call. There are 12 residues in the CDR3. The V end lost 2 bases, the J end lost 8 bases, and 6 bases lay between the germline ends. Germline lookup yields CDR1 PRHDT and CDR2 FYEKMQ (reference sequence). The CDR3: CASSLLQEKLFF. The CDR3 nucleotides are TGTGCCAGCAGCTTATTACAGGAAAAACTGTTTTTT.

This sequence joins TRBV29-1 and TRBJ1-2; perhaps TRBD1 as D (6 bases). V dropped 4 bases and J dropped 4 bases, with 10 bases sitting between them. CDR3 size: 12 residues. CDR1 is SQVTM and CDR2 is ANQGSEA in the germline V gene. The CDR3 coding sequence is TGCAGCGTTGGTGACAGGACCTATGGCTACACCTTC. It is translated as CSVGDRTYGYTF.

The rearrangement joins TRBV5-8 to TRBJ2-2; weak D call: TRBD1 (5 bases). Germline-derived CDR1 and CDR2 are SGHTS and YDEGEE. The CDR3 runs to 15 residues. Trimming removed 4 bases from V and 1 base from J, with 11 bases in between. In DNA form, the CDR3 reads TGTGCCAGCAGCGGGGCCCGTTGGAACACCGGGGAGCTGTTTTTT. Protein product: CASSGARWNTGELFF.

The rearrangement uses TRBV9 and TRBJ1-1; D remains unclear. Trimming removed 0 bases at V and 3 bases at J, with 24 bases between. Germline values: CDR1 SGDLS, CDR2 YYNGEE. The CDR3 spans 19 residues. CDR3 DNA: TGTGCCAGCAGCGTAGTGAGGGTTGGGCGGCCCCGATCTTACACTGAAGCTTTCTTT. Its protein product is CASSVVRVGRPRSYTEAFF.

This sequence joins TRBV5-1 and TRBJ1-1; TRBD1 matches at 8 bases. In germline, CDR1 is SGHRS, CDR2 YFSETQ. The length of the CDR3 is 14 residues. Trimming removed 3 bases from V and 1 base from J; junction bases left unmatched: 2. CDR3 in amino acids: CASSSDRANTEAFF. CDR3 bases: TGCGCCAGCAGCTCGGACAGGGCGAACACTGAAGCTTTCTTT.

V and J are TRBV10-1 and TRBJ2-3, with 10 bases fitting TRBD2. Looked up from germline, CDR1 is WNHNN and CDR2 is SYGVQD (reference sequence). The CDR3 has 15 residues. Trimming took 6 bases from V and 1 from J; bases not matched to a gene: 4. CDR3 region: CASSSGTSGTDTQYF. CDR3 DNA: TGCGCCAGCAGCTCCGGGACTAGCGGCACAGATACGCAGTATTTT.

The V and J genes are TRBV7-9 and TRBJ2-5; TRBD1 agrees at 8 bases. Germline CDR1 SEHNR, CDR2 FQNEAQ (reference sequence). The CDR3 consists of 14 residues. Trimming took 5 bases from V and 2 from J; bases not matched to a gene: 4. The CDR3 nucleotides read TGTGCCAGCAGCCATACAGGGGGTCAAGAGACCCAGTACTTC. It specifies CASSHTGGQETQYF.

Regarding this clone: Other DNA sequences of this sample code for an identical CDR3. The V gene is TRBV18, the J gene TRBJ1-2, with 10 bases fitting TRBD1. V shed 3 bases, J shed 3 bases, and the junction held 1 base outside the gene matches. Germline CDR1 KGHSH, CDR2 LQKENI. CDR3 length: 14 residues. The CDR3 DNA reads as TGTGCCAGCTCACCCGGGACAGGGGACTATGGCTACACCTTC. This encodes CASSPGTGDYGYTF.

The chain couples TRBV19 to TRBJ2-1, with TRBD2 matching over 10 bases. This CDR3 is 15 amino acids long. Trimming took 3 bases from V and 1 from J; bases not matched to a gene: 0. Germline-derived CDR1 and CDR2 are LNHDA and SQIVND (reference sequence). The CDR3 reads CASSISGGSYNEQFF. DNA for the CDR3: TGTGCCAGTAGTATTAGCGGGGGGTCCTACAATGAGCAGTTCTTC. The full variable domain, its missing parts supplied by reference TRBV19 and TRBJ2-1, is DGGITQSPKYLFRKEGQNVTLSCEQNLNHDAMYWYRQDPGQGLRLIYYSQIVNDFQKGDIAEGYSVSREKKESFPLTVTSAQKNPTAFYLCASSISGGSYNEQFFGPGTRLTVL.

The CDR3 spells CASSVGGGSTDTQYF. CDR3 sequence (DNA): TGTGCCAGCAGCGTAGGCGGGGGAAGTACAGATACGCAGTATTTT. The V call is TRBV9, the J call TRBJ2-3; TRBD2 aligns across 7 bases. The V gene's germline CDR1 is SGDLS and CDR2 YYNGEE. V lost 0 bases and J lost 3; bases outside the gene matches: 4. The CDR3 is made up of 15 amino acids.

With respect to this clone: Other DNA sequences from this sample encode an identical CDR3 as well. V is TRBV2 and J is TRBJ1-2; D is possibly TRBD1 (6 bases). Trimming cost V 5 bases and J 8 bases, with 15 bases left between them. Germline CDR1 reads SNHLY; CDR2 reads FYNNEI. The CDR3 loop spans 13 amino acids. The DNA for the CDR3 is TGTGCCAGCAGTACCACAGGGCAGGGGGGCTACACCTTC. Its protein is CASSTTGQGGYTF.